This TCR beta chain was profiled in a study of blood T cell repertoires in COVID-19. Study background: Both acute and convalescent COVID-19 samples were obtained from the United States, Italy and Spain. T cells, B-cell-depleted T cells, or PBMCs provided the cDNA or gDNA that served as material.

Per the study methods: How many nucleated cells were present was estimated from reference gene primer amplification. Clones were read by immunoSEQ multiplex PCR, and TCRdb kept only the in-frame ones, dropping some. V and J calls and clone size are given by that table; D and trimming were obtained from the DNA. The data hold roughly 190,000 clones, with about 88% observed a single time. The CDR3 runs 15 residues. CDR1 is LGHDT, CDR2 YNNKEL, per germline (reference sequence). The V and J ends lost 4 bases and 1 base, in that order; junction bases with no gene match: 6. The source material was peripheral blood. V usage is TRBV3-1 (or the pseudogene TRBV3-2) and J usage is TRBJ1-1; 7 nucleotides align to TRBD1. The receptor was derived from a human donor in a cohort sampled during active COVID-19. The CDR3 is CASSPRDSANTEAFF. The CDR3 DNA follows: TGTGCCAGCAGCCCCCGGGACAGTGCGAACACTGAAGCTTTCTTT.